This T cell receptor (beta chain) was sequenced during a study of blood T cell repertoires in COVID-19. The assay was immunoSEQ multiplex PCR, and TCRdb's table has in-frame clones only and misses some. The table has approximately 390,000 clones, around 87% seen once. The CDR3 has 15 amino acids. Trimming removed 6 bases from V and 7 bases from J; junction bases left unmatched: 12. The germline V gene has CDR1 MNHEY and CDR2 SVGAGI. This sequence originates from a woman aged 55 to 70 with COVID-19, enrolled during active disease. Sequences were obtained from peripheral blood. The chain uses TRBV6-5 and TRBJ2-5; 9 bases are shared with TRBD1. The DNA of the CDR3 is TGTGCCAGCAGCACCGTAACAGGGGGCGATAGGACCCAGTACTTC. This gives the protein CASSTVTGGDRTQYF.